This passage covers 7 T cell receptor beta chains from one sample sequenced in a study of T-cell reconstitution after alpha-beta-depleted transplantation in children. Molecular barcoding with unique molecular identifiers was used for the TCRbeta library. In TCRdb, the PCR reads were re-called with MiXCR into one record per CDR3 protein. The data show around 370,000 distinct CDR3 sequences, around 10% seen once. Material: PBMCs from the stem cell graft donor, obtained from the stem cell graft. Receptors were obtained from a human donor who donated a stem cell graft to a child with acute lymphoblastic leukemia.

This clonotype was detected many times. This sequence joins TRBV5-5 and TRBJ2-5, with D hard to call. Trimming stripped 2 bases from V and 5 bases from J, with 10 bases between. The CDR3 spans 13 residues. Germline CDR1 reads SGHKS; CDR2 reads YYEKEE (reference sequence). The CDR3 region is CASSFPTGETQYF. The CDR3 nucleotides read TGTGCCAGCAGCTTCCCGACCGGGGAGACCCAGTACTTC.

This clonotype was observed a handful of times. This rearrangement joins TRBV18 to TRBJ2-5; D unclear. Trimming pared 2 bases from V and 5 bases from J, leaving 6 bases between. CDR1 KGHSH and CDR2 LQKENI come from the germline V gene. The CDR3 consists of 12 residues. The CDR3 region has the DNA TGTGCCAGCTCACCAGGCGCGGAGACCCAGTACTTC. Translation: CASSPGAETQYF. The whole variable domain, remainder taken from reference TRBV18 and TRBJ2-5, is NAGVMQNPRHLVRRRGQEARLRCSPMKGHSHVYWYRQLPEEGLKFMVYLQKENIIDESGMPKERFSAEFPKEGPSILRIQQVVRGDSAAYFCASSPGAETQYFGPGTRLLVL.

This clonotype was counted a few times. The chain joins TRBV15 to TRBJ1-1; the match to TRBD1 covers 7 bases. V dropped 0 bases and J dropped 4; count of bases not matched to a gene: 8. The CDR3 extends over 16 amino acids. Looked up from germline, CDR1 is LNHNV and CDR2 is YYDKDF (reference sequence). In DNA, the CDR3 is TGTGCCACCAGCAGAGAAAGGGGAGCAGGGGGCACTGAAGCTTTCTTT. This translates into CATSRERGAGGTEAFF.

Ten or more counts support this clonotype. The rearrangement uses TRBV20-1 and TRBJ2-3; possibly TRBD2 for D (6 bases). With 3 bases removed from V and 4 bases from J, the gap between germline ends came to 11 bases. This CDR3 comprises 13 residues. The germline gives CDR1 DFQATT, CDR2 SNEGSKA (reference sequence). CDR3 amino acids: CSASGRGADTQYF. The CDR3 region has the DNA TGCAGTGCTAGCGGGAGAGGGGCAGATACGCAGTATTTT.

The table lists this clonotype with many counts. The rearrangement links TRBV5-1 to TRBJ2-5, with 7 nucleotides matching TRBD1. CDR3 length equals 14 residues. The germline gives CDR1 SGHRS, CDR2 YFSETQ. V lost 4 bases, J lost 1 base, and 4 bases stayed unmatched. In nucleotides, the CDR3 is TGCGCCAGCAGCCCCGGACAGGCCCAAGAGACCCAGTACTTC. The encoded protein is CASSPGQAQETQYF.

This clonotype was observed a few times. This sequence joins TRBV30 and TRBJ2-7; D is unresolved. Per germline, CDR1 GTSNPN and CDR2 SVGIG (reference sequence). The CDR3 spans 12 residues. Trimming took 2 bases from V and 3 from J, leaving 8 bases between them. The CDR3 region is CAWSPTHYEQYF. Written as DNA, the CDR3 is TGTGCCTGGAGTCCGACCCACTACGAGCAGTACTTC.

The chain combines TRBV5-1 with TRBJ2-5, with 7 positions matching TRBD2. There are 14 residues in the CDR3. Germline CDR1 and CDR2: SGHRS and YFSETQ. Trimming at V came to 4 bases and at J to 1 base, leaving 4 bases not matched to a gene. The CDR3 region has the DNA TGCGCCAGCAGCCGCGGGACTACCCAAGAGACCCAGTACTTC. It translates to CASSRGTTQETQYF. Full variable domain (rest looked up from reference TRBV5-1 and TRBJ2-5): KAGVTQTPRYLIKTRGQQVTLSCSPISGHRSVSWYQQTPGQGLQFLFEYFSETQRNKGNFPGRFSGRQFSNSRSEMNVSTLELGDSALYLCASSRGTTQETQYFGPGTRLLVL.